These 31 T cell receptor beta chains originate from one sample sequenced in a study of T cells after posttransplantation cyclophosphamide. Measured with immunoSEQ multiplex PCR; TCRdb has only the in-frame clones, and not every one. The sample includes 20,000 to 30,000 clones, none of them occurring once. Sequencing was done on a sample of PBMCs. The receptors stem from a woman aged 50 to 60 in good health, CMV-negative, and a related stem cell transplant donor.

This clone was counted ten times or more. V usage is TRBV15 and J usage is TRBJ2-2; TRBD2 might be the D (6 bases). This CDR3 has 15 amino acids. Trimming removed 0 bases at V and 7 bases at J, with 12 bases between. Germline values: CDR1 LNHNV, CDR2 YYDKDF (reference sequence). CDR3 sequence (DNA): TGTGCCACCAGCAGAGATTTGGAGGGCGGCGGGGAGCTGTTTTTT. Its translation is CATSRDLEGGGELFF.

This clone was seen repeatedly, ten times or more. Other DNA sequences in this specimen translate into the identical CDR3. The rearrangement links TRBV27 to TRBJ1-2; TRBD1 matches at 7 bases. V trimming: 0 bases; J trimming: 4 bases; junction bases outside the gene matches: 2. This CDR3 has 14 amino acids. Germline CDR1 and CDR2: MNHEY and SMNVEV (reference sequence). CDR3 sequence: CASSLSRDSYGYTF. In DNA, the CDR3 is TGTGCCAGCAGTTTATCCCGGGACAGCTATGGCTACACCTTC.

This clone has a count of ten or more. The J gene is TRBJ2-1, the V gene TRBV2, with a possible D match to TRBD1 (6 bases). Germline V gene lookup returns CDR1 SNHLY and CDR2 FYNNEI. CDR3 length: 13 amino acids. Trimming took 6 bases from V and 6 from J, leaving 12 bases between them. In nucleotides, the CDR3 is TGTGCCAGCAGGTTAGCAGGGGCCAATGAGCAGTTCTTC. Residues: CASRLAGANEQFF.

The sample holds many counts of this clone. For the CDR3, the DNA is TGTGCCAGCAGCGTAGATGACGGAAGAGGCTATGGCTACACCTTC. Its translation is CASSVDDGRGYGYTF. V and J are TRBV9 and TRBJ1-2, with D unclear. Germline CDR1 and CDR2: SGDLS and YYNGEE. Trimming cost V 0 bases and J 4 bases, with 13 bases left between them. The CDR3 contains 15 residues.

Ten or more counts support this clone. V usage is TRBV9 and J usage is TRBJ1-3; TRBD1 agrees at 7 bases. The trim removed 0 bases at V and 0 bases at J, leaving 18 bases unmatched. This CDR3 is 21 amino acids long. Germline V CDR1 and CDR2: SGDLS, YYNGEE. The CDR3 loop is CASSVATGATGQLISGNTIYF. The CDR3 region has the DNA TGTGCCAGCAGCGTAGCTACAGGGGCTACGGGACAGCTGATCTCTGGAAACACCATATATTTT.

This clone was picked up many times. The V call is TRBV9, the J call TRBJ2-4; D unclear. The CDR3 has 15 residues. Germline V gene data show CDR1 as SGDLS and CDR2 as YYNGEE. The ends were cut back, 0 bases at V and 12 bases at J, with 19 bases in the middle. CDR3 DNA sequence: TGTGCCAGCAGCGTAGAATTGAGTGGAAGCAGGAATCAGTACTTC. Its translation is CASSVELSGSRNQYF.

This clone showed up many times. The chain carries TRBV5-1 and TRBJ2-2; tentative D call: TRBD1 (6 bases). The V end was cut by 0 bases, the J end by 5 bases, with 11 bases between. The length of the CDR3 is 15 residues. Germline assignment: CDR1 SGHRS and CDR2 YFSETQ. CDR3 residues: CASSLEGVGTGELFF. The CDR3 DNA follows: TGCGCCAGCAGCTTGGAGGGGGTCGGGACCGGGGAGCTGTTTTTT. The full variable domain, completed using reference TRBV5-1 and TRBJ2-2, is KAGVTQTPRYLIKTRGQQVTLSCSPISGHRSVSWYQQTPGQGLQFLFEYFSETQRNKGNFPGRFSGRQFSNSRSEMNVSTLELGDSALYLCASSLEGVGTGELFFGEGSRLTVL.

This clone was counted at least ten times. The V call is TRBV21-1, the J call TRBJ1-5; the table gives TRBD1 as D, unverified against the DNA. TRBV21-1 is assigned pseudogene status. This CDR3 is 15 amino acids long. The CDR3 DNA follows: TGTGCCAGCAGCAAGCGACAGGGGGCCGATCAGCCCCAGCATTTT. Translated, it gives CASSKRQGADQPQHF.

This clone showed up many times. V gene TRBV28 combines with J gene TRBJ2-5; tentatively, D is TRBD2 (6 bases). V was pared by 3 bases and J by 2 bases, with 13 bases between. Germline loops: CDR1 MDHEN, CDR2 SYDVKM. The length of the CDR3 is 15 residues. CDR3 sequence: CASSFQAGLQETQYF. The CDR3 bases are TGTGCCAGCAGTTTTCAGGCGGGGTTACAAGAGACCCAGTACTTC.

This clone was recorded at least ten times. This chain joins TRBV18 and TRBJ1-4; D uncertain. Trimming took 5 bases from V and 0 from J, leaving 4 bases between them. Germline V gives CDR1 KGHSH, CDR2 LQKENI. The CDR3 covers 13 residues. CDR3 sequence reads: CASSSSTNEKLFF. CDR3 sequence (DNA): TGTGCCAGCTCATCTTCAACTAATGAAAAACTGTTTTTT.

This clone was seen many times. The chain combines TRBV18 with TRBJ2-7, with 12 bases matching TRBD2. CDR1 and CDR2 from the germline V gene are KGHSH and LQKENI. The CDR3 consists of 15 residues. Losses at the gene ends were 4 bases for V and 7 bases for J; bases not matched to a gene: 8. This chain's CDR3 is CASSLQTSGGSEQYF. In DNA form, the CDR3 reads TGTGCCAGCTCACTACAGACTAGCGGGGGAAGTGAGCAGTACTTC.

Ten or more counts support this clone. The V call is TRBV5-5, the J call TRBJ2-7; 8 nucleotides align to TRBD1. V lost 2 bases and J lost 4; bases outside the gene matches: 14. This CDR3 contains 17 residues. Germline V gene data show CDR1 as SGHKS and CDR2 as YYEKEE (reference sequence). The CDR3 coding sequence is TGTGCCAGCAGCTTTTCTTTGTCCGGACAGGGATTTTACGAGCAGTACTTC. Amino acid sequence: CASSFSLSGQGFYEQYF.

This clone was counted at least ten times. The chain is built from TRBV19 and TRBJ1-2, with D perhaps matching TRBD1 (5 bases). CDR3 size: 14 residues. Trimming left V 3 bases short and J 8 bases short, with 16 bases between. In germline, CDR1 is LNHDA, CDR2 SQIVND (reference sequence). The CDR3 protein is CASSILGGSDGYTF. CDR3 nucleotides: TGTGCCAGTAGTATTTTGGGGGGATCGGACGGCTACACCTTC.

This clone has ten or more counts. The chain recombines TRBV10-1 with TRBJ2-2, with 8 bases that match TRBD2. CDR1 WNHNN and CDR2 SYGVQD come from the germline V gene (reference sequence). J was trimmed by 3 bases and V by 7 bases; bases with no gene match: 13. CDR3 length equals 17 residues. CDR3 amino acids: CASTQFWREADTGELFF. The CDR3 region has the DNA TGCGCCAGCACCCAATTCTGGCGGGAGGCAGACACCGGGGAGCTGTTTTTT.

This clone came up many times. This sequence joins TRBV2 and TRBJ1-1; 7 bases agree with TRBD1. The CDR3 has 15 residues. The germline CDR1 and CDR2 sequences are SNHLY and FYNNEI. V was pared by 6 bases and J by 4 bases, with 11 bases of the junction left unmatched. The CDR3 sequence is CASSIGGAGGTEAFF. The CDR3 DNA reads as TGTGCCAGCAGCATCGGGGGGGCAGGGGGCACTGAAGCTTTCTTT.

There are many counts of this clone. The rearrangement links TRBV5-6 to TRBJ2-6; tentative D call: TRBD1 (5 bases). CDR3 length equals 15 residues. Trimming left V 7 bases short and J 0 bases short, with 11 bases between. Germline assignment: CDR1 SGHDT and CDR2 YYEEEE. The CDR3 loop is CASAFRVSGANVLTF. The CDR3 nucleotides read TGTGCCAGCGCTTTCAGGGTCTCTGGGGCCAACGTCCTGACTTTC. Combining the CDR3 with reference TRBV5-6 and TRBJ2-6 gives the whole variable domain DAGVTQSPTHLIKTRGQQVTLRCSPKSGHDTVSWYQQALGQGPQFIFQYYEEEERQRGNFPDRFSGHQFPNYSSELNVNALLLGDSALYLCASAFRVSGANVLTFGAGSRLTVL.

This clone was recorded at least ten times. This rearrangement joins TRBV6-7 to TRBJ2-4, with 12 nucleotides matching TRBD2. TRBV6-7 is an ORF for which the function is uncertain. V shed 0 bases, J shed 0 bases, and the junction held 9 bases outside the gene matches. The CDR3 covers 20 residues. As DNA, the CDR3 is TGTGCCAGCAGTTACTCGAAGGCTAGCGGGAGGGCACTAGCCAAAAACATTCAGTACTTC. It encodes CASSYSKASGRALAKNIQYF.

This clone appeared many times. The V and J genes are TRBV4-2 and TRBJ2-6, with 11 positions matching TRBD1. With V trimmed by 4 bases and J by 3 bases, 5 bases remained unmatched. The CDR3 has 17 amino acids. Per the germline V gene, CDR1 is LGHNA and CDR2 is YNFKEQ. In DNA form, the CDR3 reads TGTGCCAGCAGCCCTGGACAGGGGGCGCTTGGGGCCAACGTCCTGACTTTC. Protein: CASSPGQGALGANVLTF.

This clone was seen repeatedly, ten times or more. V gene TRBV4-2 combines with J gene TRBJ2-3, with TRBD2 matching over 8 bases. V trimming: 0 bases; J trimming: 1 base; junction bases outside the gene matches: 9. The CDR3 is made up of 18 amino acids. Per the germline V gene, CDR1 is LGHNA and CDR2 is YNFKEQ. CDR3 sequence reads: CASSQDDKAGVGTDTQYF. The CDR3 nucleotides read TGTGCCAGCAGCCAAGATGATAAAGCGGGGGTTGGCACAGATACGCAGTATTTT.

This clone was recorded many times. This chain links TRBV18 with TRBJ2-5, with 9 bases fitting TRBD2. The J segment lost 3 bases and the V segment lost 4 bases, leaving 9 bases of the junction unmatched. The CDR3 runs to 16 residues. Germline values: CDR1 KGHSH, CDR2 LQKENI. CDR3 sequence: CASSRRDSGREETQYF. The CDR3 nucleotides read TGTGCCAGCTCACGTCGTGATAGCGGGAGAGAAGAGACCCAGTACTTC.

This CDR3 is CASSLRGGTYEQYF. CDR3 nucleotide sequence: TGTGCCAGTAGCCTCCGGGGAGGGACCTACGAGCAGTACTTC. The chain recombines TRBV19 with TRBJ2-5; TRBD2 matches at 7 bases. TRBJ2-7 explains the end of the DNA better; the J call may be wrong. This CDR3 contains 14 residues. Germline CDR1 is LNHDA and CDR2 is SQIVND (reference sequence).

This clone has at least ten counts. The chain employs TRBV5-1 and TRBJ2-5, with 7 bases aligning to TRBD2. With the DNA end fitting TRBJ2-7 better, the J assignment may be wrong. Germline-derived CDR1 and CDR2 are SGHRS and YFSETQ. CDR3 size: 14 residues. The CDR3: CASSLAGGRYEQYF. The CDR3 nucleotides are TGCGCCAGCAGCTTGGCCGGGGGGAGGTACGAGCAGTACTTC.

This clone was seen at least ten times. The chain links TRBV5-1 to TRBJ2-2; 9 bases match TRBD2. Trimming took 7 bases from V and 5 from J; bases not matched to a gene: 12. The CDR3 totals 16 residues. Germline values: CDR1 SGHRS, CDR2 YFSETQ. CDR3 amino acids: CASRLSSGGKTGELFF. CDR3 nucleotide sequence: TGCGCCAGCCGCCTATCAAGCGGGGGGAAGACCGGGGAGCTGTTTTTT.

This clone came up many times. The same CDR3 can be traced to other DNA sequences in this sample. The chain carries TRBV15 and TRBJ1-5, with D unclear. This CDR3 contains 13 residues. CDR1 is LNHNV, CDR2 YYDKDF, per germline (reference sequence). Trimming stripped 0 bases from V and 6 bases from J, with 6 bases between. In DNA form, the CDR3 reads TGTGCCACCAGCAGAGATCGGGGTCAGCCCCAGCATTTT. This gives the protein CATSRDRGQPQHF.

In its sample, this clone was seen many times. V and J are TRBV7-2 and TRBJ2-2; perhaps TRBD1 as D (6 bases). This CDR3 comprises 15 residues. Per the germline V gene, CDR1 is SGHTA and CDR2 is FQGNSA. Deletions cut 5 bases from V and 0 bases from J, with 10 bases between. CDR3 sequence: CASSQGHSNTGELFF. The CDR3 region has the DNA TGTGCCAGCAGCCAGGGACATTCGAACACCGGGGAGCTGTTTTTT. The full variable domain, its missing parts supplied by reference TRBV7-2 and TRBJ2-2, is GAGVSQSPSNKVTEKGKDVELRCDPISGHTALYWYRQSLGQGLEFLIYFQGNSAPDKSGLPSDRFSAERTGGSVSTLTIQRTQQEDSAVYLCASSQGHSNTGELFFGEGSRLTVL.

Many counts were recorded for this clone. This sequence joins TRBV7-6 and TRBJ1-1; TRBD1 matches 7 bases. CDR1 is SGHVS and CDR2 is FNYEAQ in the germline V gene. With 1 base clipped from V and 0 bases from J, the junction kept 5 bases outside the gene matches. The CDR3 loop spans 16 amino acids. For the CDR3, the DNA is TGTGCCAGCAGCTTAGTGGGACAGACCATGAACACTGAAGCTTTCTTT. The encoded protein is CASSLVGQTMNTEAFF.

This clone was found many times. The chain joins TRBV29-1 to TRBJ2-3; D is ambiguous. V dropped 7 bases and J dropped 0 bases, with 8 bases sitting between them. Germline loops: CDR1 SQVTM, CDR2 ANQGSEA. The CDR3 loop spans 12 amino acids. The CDR3 protein is CSGQTSTDTQYF. The CDR3 bases are TGCAGCGGCCAGACTAGCACAGATACGCAGTATTTT.

This clone appeared many times. The J gene is TRBJ2-1, the V gene TRBV27; 7 bases map to TRBD2. The CDR3 length is 16 residues. Germline V gene sequence: CDR1 MNHEY, CDR2 SMNVEV (reference sequence). The ends lost 5 bases at V and 1 base at J; junction bases unmatched: 8. CDR3 in DNA: TGTGCCAGCAGTGTTACTAGCGTGGGGTCCTACAATGAGCAGTTCTTC. Its translation: CASSVTSVGSYNEQFF.

This clone was recorded at least ten times. The CDR3 region is CASSPRLPQGQETQYF. Written as DNA, the CDR3 is TGTGCCAGCAGCCCGAGGCTCCCACAGGGTCAAGAGACCCAGTACTTC. J is TRBJ2-5 and V is TRBV7-7, with D tentatively TRBD1 (6 bases). Germline CDR1 and CDR2: SSHAT and FNYEAQ (reference sequence). This CDR3 spans 16 amino acids. Trimming cost V 5 bases and J 2 bases, with 18 bases left between them.

This clone was observed many times. This sequence joins TRBV6-5 and TRBJ2-7; 8 bases are a match to TRBD1. V dropped 4 bases and J dropped 2; count of bases not matched to a gene: 4. Germline CDR1 and CDR2: MNHEY and SVGAGI. The CDR3 runs to 14 residues. The DNA of the CDR3 is TGTGCCAGCAGTTGGGGGACAGGTACCTACGAGCAGTACTTC. It is translated as CASSWGTGTYEQYF.

This clone was observed at least ten times. The chain recombines TRBV6-6 with TRBJ2-7; TRBD1 matches at 11 bases. The germline CDR1 and CDR2 sequences are MNHNY and SVGAGI (reference sequence). The junction had 4 bases not matched to a gene; V was cut back by 6 bases and J by 6 bases. There are 13 residues in the CDR3. In nucleotides, the CDR3 is TGTGCCAGCAGCGACGGACAGGGGGCCGAGCAGTACTTC. It specifies CASSDGQGAEQYF.